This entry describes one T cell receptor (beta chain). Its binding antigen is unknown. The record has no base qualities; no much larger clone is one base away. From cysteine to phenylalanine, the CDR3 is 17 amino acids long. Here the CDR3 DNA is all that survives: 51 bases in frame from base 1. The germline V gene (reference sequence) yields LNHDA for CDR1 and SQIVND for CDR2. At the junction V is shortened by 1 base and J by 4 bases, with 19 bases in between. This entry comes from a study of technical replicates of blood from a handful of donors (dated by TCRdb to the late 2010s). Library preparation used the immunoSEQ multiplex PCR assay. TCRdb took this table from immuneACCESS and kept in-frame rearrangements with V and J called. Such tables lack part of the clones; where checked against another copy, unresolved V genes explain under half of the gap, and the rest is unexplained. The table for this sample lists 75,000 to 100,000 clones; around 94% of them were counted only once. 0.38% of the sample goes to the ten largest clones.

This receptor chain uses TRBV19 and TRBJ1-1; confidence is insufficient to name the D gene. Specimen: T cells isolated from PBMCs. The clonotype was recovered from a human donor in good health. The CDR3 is CASSIVGSGRLSTEAFF. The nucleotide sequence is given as TGTGCCAGTAGTATAGTAGGTAGTGGGAGGTTGAGCACTGAAGCTTTCTTT.